These T cell receptor beta chains were read from a single sample in a study of read filtering for tumor transcriptome and immune sequencing. TCRdb ran MiXCR on the reads and lists one entry per CDR3 protein. The table has approximately 20,000 distinct CDR3 sequences, about 20% seen once; the top ten hold 24%. Sequenced input: a population of CD138-negative cells sorted from bone marrow. These receptors originate from a donor at least 40 years old with multiple myeloma. CDR3s include the opening cysteine and the closing phenylalanine or tryptophan. The order of the fields is clone size, D gene, V gene, J gene, CDR3 protein, CDR3 DNA. The D gene is left open where the match is weak. Some rows mark clone size as missing; the rest say once, few, many or name a class of expanded clone.

few,TRBD2,TRBV7-3,TRBJ2-1,CASSSLTSQNDYNEQFF,TGTGCCAGCAGCTCTCTGACTAGCCAAAATGACTACAATGAGCAGTTCTTC
many,TRBD1,TRBV14,TRBJ1-1,CASSPHAGTARTEAFF,TGTGCCAGCAGCCCCCACGCTGGGACAGCGAGGACTGAAGCTTTCTTT
many,-,TRBV6-6,TRBJ1-4,CASSYPREGGTNEKLFF,TGTGCCAGCAGTTACCCGAGGGAGGGTGGGACTAATGAAAAACTGTTTTTT
few,TRBD2,TRBV29-1,TRBJ2-1,CSVGRETYNEQFF,TGCAGCGTTGGGCGGGAGACCTACAATGAGCAGTTCTTC
few,TRBD1,TRBV5-1,TRBJ2-5,CASSSLQGDTETQYF,TGCGCCAGCAGCTCACTACAGGGGGATACAGAGACCCAGTACTTC
many,-,TRBV20-1,TRBJ2-7,CSARAETYEQYF,TGCAGTGCAAGGGCTGAGACCTACGAGCAGTACTTC
-,TRBD2,TRBV12-3/TRBV12-4,TRBJ2-2,CASNERGVSWNTGDLFF,TGTGCCAGCAATGAGCGGGGGGTTTCGTGGAACACCGGGGATCTGTTTTTT
-,-,TRBV29-1,TRBJ1-2,CSVVWAASYGYTF,TGCAGCGTTGTCTGGGCCGCCAGCTATGGCTACACCTTC
many,TRBD2,TRBV7-2,TRBJ2-3,CASSETSSTQYF,TGTGCCAGCAGCGAGACTAGCTCCACGCAGTATTTT
few,TRBD2,TRBV5-1,TRBJ2-3,CASSLRTSGSDTQYF,TGCGCCAGCAGCTTGAGGACTAGCGGGAGCGATACGCAGTATTTT
many,-,TRBV7-9,TRBJ2-5,CASSETGRQETQYF,TGTGCCAGCAGCGAGACAGGCCGCCAAGAGACCCAGTACTTC
many,-,TRBV28,TRBJ2-7,CASQGDLHEQYF,TGTGCCAGTCAAGGGGATCTCCACGAGCAGTACTTC
-,-,TRBV7-9,TRBJ2-1,CASSLGITGYNEQFF,TGTGCCAGCAGCTTGGGGATCACAGGATACAATGAGCAGTTCTTC
-,-,TRBV19,TRBJ2-1,CTSSIDRVDLFPLPPNEQFF,TGTACCAGTAGTATAGATCGGGTGGACCTCTTCCCCCTACCCCCAAATGAGCAGTTCTTC
few,TRBD2,TRBV12-3/TRBV12-4,TRBJ2-7,CASSFLAGAYEQYF,TGTGCCAGCAGTTTCCTAGCGGGAGCGTACGAGCAGTACTTC
many,-,TRBV6-5,TRBJ2-3,CASSRADSTDTQYF,TGTGCCAGCAGTCGAGCGGATAGCACAGATACGCAGTATTTT
few,-,TRBV28,TRBJ1-1,CASSFQSGSEAFF,TGTGCCAGCAGTTTTCAATCTGGATCTGAAGCTTTCTTT
-,-,TRBV3-1,TRBJ2-1,CASSTGNEQFF,TGTGCCAGCAGTACAGGCAATGAGCAGTTCTTC
many,TRBD1,TRBV5-4,TRBJ2-2,CASSAGTGDTGELFF,TGTGCCAGCAGCGCCGGGACAGGGGACACCGGGGAGCTGTTTTTT
few,-,TRBV3-1,TRBJ2-1,CASSPKGGSTYNEQFF,TGTGCCAGCAGCCCTAAAGGAGGGAGTACCTACAATGAGCAGTTCTTC